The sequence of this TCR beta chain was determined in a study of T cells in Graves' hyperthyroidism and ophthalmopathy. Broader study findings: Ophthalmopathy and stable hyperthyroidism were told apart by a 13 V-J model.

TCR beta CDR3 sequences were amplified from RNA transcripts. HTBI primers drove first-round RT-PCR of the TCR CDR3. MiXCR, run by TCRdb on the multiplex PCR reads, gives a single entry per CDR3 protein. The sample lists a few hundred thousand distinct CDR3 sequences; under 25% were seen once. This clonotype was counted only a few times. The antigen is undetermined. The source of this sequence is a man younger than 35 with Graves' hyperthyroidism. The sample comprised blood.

The CDR3 nucleotides read TGTGCCAGCGCTGTCGGACTAGAGGGGGGCCCAGAGACCCAGTACTTC. This codes for CASAVGLEGGPETQYF. The chain recombines TRBV12-3 or TRBV12-4 with TRBJ2-5; a weak D match, TRBD2 (7 bases). The CDR3 spans 16 residues. The germline V and J ends were trimmed by 8 bases and 4 bases, with 23 bases remaining between them.